The 21 T cell receptor beta chains below all came from one sample that was sequenced in a study of blood T cells in healthy people across ages. Primers used in a second PCR of roughly 6 to 11 cycles were a sample-barcoded 5' primer and a J-beta primer mix. TCRdb reprocessed the 5' RACE reads via MiXCR and lists one record per CDR3 protein. Of roughly 800,000 distinct CDR3 sequences listed, 20% to 25% are singletons. The sample was also reused in another study, on T cells of mothers and their children.

The sample was blood. All receptors come from a boy aged 10-17 years in good health.

In this sample, this clonotype turned up a few times. CDR3 amino acids: CASSEDLGRGRGNTIYF. DNA for the CDR3: TGTGCCAGCAGTGAAGACCTGGGGAGGGGGCGAGGAAACACCATATATTTT. The chain couples TRBV6-1 to TRBJ1-3; TRBD1 aligns across 7 bases. Losses at the gene ends were 1 base for V and 4 bases for J; bases not matched to a gene: 10. Germline values: CDR1 MNHNS, CDR2 SASEGT. This CDR3 is 17 amino acids long.

There are a few counts of this clonotype. The chain employs TRBV19 and TRBJ2-5; tentative D call: TRBD2 (6 bases). Near its end, the DNA agrees better with TRBJ2-1, so the J call may be wrong. The V gene's germline CDR1 is LNHDA and CDR2 SQIVND (reference sequence). This CDR3 spans 16 amino acids. The CDR3 region has the DNA TGTGCCAGTAGTTACCGTGGCTTCGGGGGTATCGATGAGCAGTTCTTC. As protein: CASSYRGFGGIDEQFF.

This clonotype was observed a few times. The chain couples TRBV15 to TRBJ2-4; D possibly corresponds to TRBD1 (6 bases). The CDR3 sequence is 17 residues long. V was pared by 5 bases and J by 5 bases, with 22 bases between. The germline CDR1 and CDR2 sequences are LNHNV and YYDKDF (reference sequence). For the CDR3, the DNA is TGTGCCACCAGCTCTCGTCGAGGGACATCTTCCGAAAACATTCAGTACTTC. Amino acid sequence: CATSSRRGTSSENIQYF.

V is TRBV20-1 and J is TRBJ2-5, with D possibly TRBD1 on 5 matching bases. TRBJ2-7 matches the DNA end more closely, so the J call is doubtful. The length of the CDR3 is 15 residues. CDR1 and CDR2 (germline): DFQATT, SNEGSKA (reference sequence). The CDR3 region has the DNA TGCAGGGCTGGGGAAGGGGCAACCTTTGCCTACGAGCAGTACTTC. It translates to CRAGEGATFAYEQYF.

J is TRBJ2-5 and V is TRBV12-3 or TRBV12-4; possible D gene TRBD2, 6 bases. The CDR3 runs to 14 residues. V lost 6 bases and J 0 bases, leaving 11 bases between the germline ends. CDR3 DNA: TGTGCCAGCAGATGGGGGGAGTACCAAGAGACCCAGTACTTC. This encodes CASRWGEYQETQYF.

This clonotype was picked up a small number of times. The rearrangement uses TRBV6-4 and TRBJ1-5; D gene uncertain. The germline V and J ends were trimmed by 0 bases and 0 bases, with 6 bases remaining between them. Germline CDR1 MRHNA, CDR2 SNTAGT. The CDR3 has 15 amino acids. The CDR3 bases are TGTGCCAGCAGTGACTCGAGAGATAGCAATCAGCCCCAGCATTTT. It is translated as CASSDSRDSNQPQHF.

The chain combines TRBV2 with TRBJ1-2; weak D call: TRBD1 (5 bases). The V and J ends lost 7 bases and 8 bases respectively, with 17 bases between them. The CDR3 has 13 residues. In germline, CDR1 is SNHLY, CDR2 FYNNEI. CDR3 amino acids: CASTGTSNSGYTF. CDR3 sequence (DNA): TGTGCCAGCACAGGGACGTCTAATTCGGGCTACACCTTC.

The chain couples TRBV12-3 or TRBV12-4 to TRBJ1-1; 8 nucleotides line up with TRBD1. Trimming at V came to 5 bases and at J to 7 bases, leaving 3 bases not matched to a gene. This CDR3 spans 12 amino acids. The CDR3 is CASSDRGREAFF. Written as DNA, the CDR3 is TGTGCCAGCAGTGACAGGGGCCGTGAAGCTTTCTTT.

This clonotype was observed a handful of times. This rearrangement joins TRBV20-1 to TRBJ2-7, with 9 bases fitting TRBD2. In germline, CDR1 is DFQATT, CDR2 SNEGSKA (reference sequence). Losses at the gene ends were 5 bases for V and 3 bases for J; bases not matched to a gene: 8. The CDR3 is 14 amino acids. CDR3 sequence (DNA): TGCAGTGCTCCTGCGGCTAGCGGGAACTACGAGCAGTACTTC. Residues: CSAPAASGNYEQYF.

V is TRBV4-3 and J is TRBJ1-4; D is uncertain. The V and J ends lost 6 bases and 5 bases respectively, with 19 bases between them. This CDR3 spans 16 amino acids. Looked up from germline, CDR1 is LGHNA and CDR2 is YSLEER. CDR3 loop: CASRNIGQSRNEKLFF. The CDR3, as DNA: TGCGCCAGCAGAAACATCGGGCAGTCGCGGAATGAAAAACTGTTTTTT.

DNA of the CDR3: TGTGCCAGCAGTTACCGTGGACAGGGGACCGAGCAGTACTTC. Protein: CASSYRGQGTEQYF. V usage is TRBV6-5 and J usage is TRBJ2-7, with 9 bases fitting TRBD1. V was pared by 2 bases and J by 6 bases, with 5 bases of the junction left unmatched. The CDR3 consists of 14 residues. In germline, CDR1 is MNHEY, CDR2 SVGAGI.

V and J are TRBV28 and TRBJ1-5; no reliable D call. Trimming took off 2 bases at V and 5 bases at J, with 13 bases between the two ends. This CDR3 contains 15 residues. Per the germline V gene, CDR1 is MDHEN and CDR2 is SYDVKM. For the CDR3, the DNA is TGTGCCAGCAGTTTAAGGGATCTCGGGGATCAGCCCCAGCATTTT. It is translated as CASSLRDLGDQPQHF.

This clonotype turned up a few times. The rearrangement links TRBV27 to TRBJ2-2; D gene ambiguous. V gave up 4 bases and J gave up 3 bases, with 9 bases separating them. CDR1 is MNHEY, CDR2 SMNVEV, per germline (reference sequence). The CDR3 is 14 residues long. Written as DNA, the CDR3 is TGTGCCAGCAGTTATCAGGCGGACACCGGGGAGCTGTTTTTT. Protein product: CASSYQADTGELFF.

This clonotype turned up a few times. V gene TRBV10-3 combines with J gene TRBJ2-3; TRBD2 aligns across 10 bases. CDR1 is ENHRY, CDR2 SYGVKD, per germline. The J segment lost 5 bases and the V segment lost 2 bases, leaving 4 bases of the junction unmatched. This CDR3 contains 15 residues. The CDR3 DNA reads as TGTGCCATCAGTGAGGCGGGACTAGCGAAAGATACGCAGTATTTT. It specifies CAISEAGLAKDTQYF.

This chain links TRBV20-1 with TRBJ2-3, with D possibly matching TRBD1 (6 bases). Germline CDR1 is DFQATT and CDR2 is SNEGSKA (reference sequence). The CDR3 covers 12 residues. CDR3 in amino acids: CRAGEVADTQYF. As DNA, the CDR3 is TGCAGAGCAGGGGAAGTGGCAGATACGCAGTATTTT.

V usage is TRBV7-9 and J usage is TRBJ2-5; 9 bases agree with TRBD2. CDR3 length equals 15 residues. Germline V CDR1 and CDR2: SEHNR, FQNEAQ (reference sequence). V trimming: 0 bases; J trimming: 4 bases; junction bases outside the gene matches: 3. The CDR3 nucleotides are TGTGCCAGCAGCTTAGCCGGGACTAGCAGAGAGACCCAGTACTTC. Translation: CASSLAGTSRETQYF.

The rearrangement uses TRBV27 and TRBJ2-5, with D perhaps matching TRBD2 (7 bases). There are 14 residues in the CDR3. V lost 3 bases and J lost 7, with 15 bases in between. Germline CDR1 reads MNHEY; CDR2 reads SMNVEV (reference sequence). The CDR3 region is CASSFSTGRGTQYF. The CDR3 DNA sequence: TGTGCCAGCAGTTTCTCCACAGGGAGGGGGACCCAGTACTTC.

This clonotype came up a few times. The V gene is TRBV7-9, the J gene TRBJ1-1, with TRBD1 identical over 8 bases. This CDR3 is 15 amino acids long. J lost 0 bases, V lost 5 bases, and 5 bases had no gene match. Germline CDR1 is SEHNR and CDR2 is FQNEAQ (reference sequence). For the CDR3, the DNA is TGTGCCAGCAGCGCCGACAGGGGTCTGAACACTGAAGCTTTCTTT. Translating gives CASSADRGLNTEAFF.

The chain joins TRBV7-9 to TRBJ2-3; D may be TRBD1 (5 bases). The CDR3 is 15 residues long. Germline V gene sequence: CDR1 SEHNR, CDR2 FQNEAQ (reference sequence). V gave up 2 bases and J gave up 0 bases, with 9 bases separating them. CDR3 amino acids: CASSLRGESTDTQYF. The CDR3 DNA follows: TGTGCCAGCAGCTTAAGGGGCGAGAGCACAGATACGCAGTATTTT.

The genes are TRBV29-1 and TRBJ2-5, with 9 bases that match TRBD2. Per the germline V gene, CDR1 is SQVTM and CDR2 is ANQGSEA. CDR3 length: 14 amino acids. Losses at the gene ends were 1 base for V and 3 bases for J; bases not matched to a gene: 3. The CDR3 is CSVEGRLAEETQYF. The CDR3 region has the DNA TGCAGCGTTGAAGGGAGACTAGCGGAAGAGACCCAGTACTTC.

The chain uses TRBV6-4 and TRBJ2-1, with TRBD1 matching over 7 bases. From germline, CDR1 is MRHNA and CDR2 SNTAGT. This CDR3 region has 15 residues. After removal of 4 bases from V and 1 base from J, the junction contained 4 bases not matched to a gene. The CDR3 loop reads CASSAGTASYNEQFF. The CDR3 region has the DNA TGTGCCAGCAGTGCCGGGACAGCGTCCTACAATGAGCAGTTCTTC.